One and the same sample provided the 18 T cell receptor beta chains below, sequenced in a study of STAT3 mutations in large granular lymphocyte leukemia. These receptors have no known antigen. Assay: immunoSEQ multiplex PCR; the TCRdb copy retains only in-frame clones and omits some. The repertoire has about 2,600 clones, around 91% of them found once; the top ten carry around 93%. Study results and caveats: Every T-cell large granular lymphocyte leukemia patient had at least one immunodominant TCR beta clonotype.

Sequencing was performed on peripheral blood mononuclear cells. All receptors come from a woman between 65 and 79 years old with T-cell large granular lymphocyte leukemia. Some clones in this sample may be carry-over from other donors' samples.

The chain carries TRBV15 and TRBJ2-5; TRBD1 is a possible D gene (6 bases). Germline assignment: CDR1 LNHNV and CDR2 YYDKDF (reference sequence). The CDR3 runs 13 residues. V lost 1 base to trimming and J lost 4 bases, with 7 bases between them. The CDR3 region is CATSRARGETQYF. The CDR3 coding sequence is TGTGCCACCAGCAGAGCCAGGGGAGAGACCCAGTACTTC.

The chain carries TRBV4-3 and TRBJ2-1; TRBD2 matches 7 bases. CDR3 length equals 15 residues. V lost 4 bases, J lost 10 bases, and 13 bases stayed unmatched. Germline assignment: CDR1 LGHNA and CDR2 YSLEER. Here the CDR3 reads CASSPAPGGRDEQFF. In DNA, the CDR3 is TGCGCCAGCAGCCCAGCCCCGGGGGGACGAGACGAGCAGTTCTTC.

The gene calls are TRBV4-1 and TRBJ1-2; D ambiguous. There are 14 residues in the CDR3. CDR1 MGHRA and CDR2 YSYEKL come from the germline V gene. Trimming took 3 bases from V and 7 from J, leaving 15 bases between them. CDR3 nucleotide sequence: TGCGCCAGCAGCCAGATTCGAGACGGGGTTGGCTACACCTTC. Protein sequence: CASSQIRDGVGYTF.

In its sample, this clone was seen once. The chain uses TRBV30 and TRBJ2-7; TRBD1 might be the D (5 bases). The CDR3 sequence is 15 residues long. Trimming took 4 bases from V and 2 from J, leaving 18 bases between them. Germline values: CDR1 GTSNPN, CDR2 SVGIG (reference sequence). The chain's CDR3 is CAWTKGFMAPYEQYF. The CDR3, as DNA: TGTGCCTGGACTAAGGGGTTCATGGCCCCCTACGAGCAGTACTTC.

This clone was seen once. The chain recombines TRBV18 with TRBJ2-7; TRBD1 might be the D (6 bases). The V and J ends lost 6 bases and 2 bases respectively, with 14 bases between them. Germline V gives CDR1 KGHSH, CDR2 LQKENI. The CDR3 totals 14 residues. CDR3 nucleotides: TGTGCCAGCTCCTACGGGACAAGAGCCTACGAGCAGTACTTC. It translates to CASSYGTRAYEQYF.

V and J are TRBV6-6 and TRBJ1-2; D is unresolved. CDR3 length equals 15 residues. Germline V gene data show CDR1 as MNHNY and CDR2 as SVGAGI (reference sequence). The V and J ends lost 2 bases and 5 bases respectively, with 15 bases between them. The CDR3 DNA sequence: TGTGCCAGCAGTTACGATACGCAAGGAGGGTATGGCTACACCTTC. It codes for CASSYDTQGGYGYTF.

The chain joins TRBV4-3 to TRBJ1-6; the D is unclear. Germline V gene data show CDR1 as LGHNA and CDR2 as YSLEER. V lost 1 base to trimming and J lost 9 bases, with 4 bases between them. This CDR3 contains 12 residues. The CDR3 region has the DNA TGCGCCAGCAGCCAAGTAGGTTCACCCCTCCACTTT. Protein sequence: CASSQVGSPLHF.

This chain joins TRBV18 and TRBJ1-1, with D unresolved. V was pared by 1 base and J by 7 bases, with 10 bases between. From germline, CDR1 is KGHSH and CDR2 LQKENI. CDR3 size: 13 residues. CDR3: CASSPLRDNEAFF. The CDR3 nucleotides are TGTGCCAGCTCACCACTTAGGGATAATGAAGCTTTCTTT.

The V gene is TRBV9, the J gene TRBJ2-7, with D possibly being TRBD2 (6 bases). The CDR3 consists of 15 residues. Trimming cost V 2 bases and J 3 bases, with 15 bases left between them. Germline CDR1 is SGDLS and CDR2 is YYNGEE. The chain's CDR3 is CASSVGSLDDYEQYF. The CDR3 DNA sequence: TGTGCCAGCAGCGTCGGGAGCCTAGATGACTACGAGCAGTACTTC.

V and J are TRBV18 and TRBJ2-7; D is undetermined. CDR1 is KGHSH and CDR2 is LQKENI in the germline V gene. The ends were cut back, 5 bases at V and 2 bases at J, with 13 bases in the middle. The CDR3 sequence is 14 residues long. The CDR3 loop reads CASSEKPGTYEQYF. The CDR3 coding sequence is TGTGCCAGCTCAGAGAAACCCGGAACCTACGAGCAGTACTTC.

V usage is TRBV30 and J usage is TRBJ2-1; D might be TRBD2 (6 bases). Germline V gene sequence: CDR1 GTSNPN, CDR2 SVGIG (reference sequence). The CDR3 has 14 residues. Between the trimmed V and J ends, which lost 4 bases and 0 bases, there was a span of 10 bases. The CDR3 DNA reads as TGTGCCTGGAACCGGGGGAGCTCCTACAATGAGCAGTTCTTC. This sequence encodes CAWNRGSSYNEQFF.

This clone is a singleton in its sample. The chain employs TRBV7-2 and TRBJ2-1, with TRBD2 identical over 11 bases. J gave up 4 bases and V 3 bases, and 8 bases lay outside the gene matches. Germline CDR1 is SGHTA and CDR2 is FQGNSA. This CDR3 comprises 17 residues. In DNA, the CDR3 is TGTGCCAGCAGCTTTGTCACCCTAGCGGGGGGTTACAATGAGCAGTTCTTC. Translating it yields CASSFVTLAGGYNEQFF.

The V and J genes are TRBV2 and TRBJ1-2; D is uncertain. Germline V gene sequence: CDR1 SNHLY, CDR2 FYNNEI. The CDR3 contains 11 residues. Trimming took 6 bases from V and 4 from J, leaving 6 bases between them. As DNA, the CDR3 is TGTGCCAGCAGCGGCATCTATGGCTACACCTTC. Protein sequence: CASSGIYGYTF.

The DNA for the CDR3 is TGTGCCAGCAGCTTTGGAACTGAAGCTTTCTTT. Residues: CASSFGTEAFF. The V and J genes are TRBV7-9 and TRBJ1-1; D remains unclear. CDR1 SEHNR and CDR2 FQNEAQ come from the germline V gene (reference sequence). Trimming left V 3 bases short and J 5 bases short, with 4 bases between. The CDR3 covers 11 residues.

The rearrangement joins TRBV13 to TRBJ1-1; no clear D. The germline gives CDR1 PRHDT, CDR2 FYEKMQ (reference sequence). The V end was cut by 5 bases, the J end by 1 base, with 14 bases between. The CDR3 has 15 amino acids. The CDR3 DNA reads TGTGCCAGCAGCCCTGAGGGTAATGGGAACACTGAAGCTTTCTTT. Protein: CASSPEGNGNTEAFF.

The chain recombines TRBV5-1 with TRBJ2-1; TRBD2 agrees at 8 bases. CDR3 length equals 15 residues. Germline V gives CDR1 SGHRS, CDR2 YFSETQ. V dropped 0 bases and J dropped 5; count of bases not matched to a gene: 4. CDR3: CASSLAGGANNEQFF. CDR3 bases: TGCGCCAGCAGCTTGGCCGGGGGGGCTAACAATGAGCAGTTCTTC.

The chain carries TRBV28 and TRBJ2-5, with a weak D call TRBD2 (7 bases). The germline V gene has CDR1 MDHEN and CDR2 SYDVKM. The CDR3 contains 14 residues. Trimming pared 2 bases from V and 5 bases from J, leaving 12 bases between. CDR3 sequence reads: CASSLRGGRETQYF. CDR3 bases: TGTGCCAGCAGTTTAAGGGGGGGCCGGGAGACCCAGTACTTC.

The chain has TRBV7-6 and TRBJ1-6; 7 bases are a match to TRBD1. The CDR3 covers 14 residues. V was clipped by 7 bases and J by 6 bases; unmatched bases: 6. CDR1 and CDR2 (germline): SGHVS, FNYEAQ. The CDR3 reads CASTTQGSNSPLHF. The CDR3 coding sequence is TGTGCCAGCACTACACAGGGGTCTAATTCACCCCTCCACTTT.